This entry features one T cell receptor (beta chain) sequence. Researchers prepared the TCRbeta library using unique molecular identifiers, the study reports. TCRdb reanalysed the PCR reads using MiXCR and keeps one entry per CDR3 protein. The data show about 190,000 distinct CDR3 sequences, approximately 6.6% seen once. Trimming cost V 6 bases and J 1 base, with 12 bases left between them. Germline CDR1 MDHEN, CDR2 SYDVKM. The CDR3 has 14 amino acids. The data are from a study of T-cell reconstitution after alpha-beta-depleted transplantation in children. This specimen consisted of PBMCs from the stem cell graft donor, obtained from the stem cell graft. This receptor was taken from a human donor who donated a stem cell graft to a child with Wiskott-Aldrich syndrome. The chain couples TRBV28 to TRBJ1-1; D uncertain. CDR3 sequence: CASSPQLPNTEAFF. CDR3 nucleotides: TGTGCCAGCAGCCCCCAGTTGCCGAACACTGAAGCTTTCTTT. Combining the CDR3 with reference TRBV28 and TRBJ1-1 gives the whole variable domain DVKVTQSSRYLVKRTGEKVFLECVQDMDHENMFWYRQDPGLGLRLIYFSYDVKMKEKGDIPEGYSVSREKKERFSLILESASTNQTSMYLCASSPQLPNTEAFFGQGTRLTVV.